Listed below are T cell receptor beta chains from one sample, sequenced in a study of T cells in localized non-small cell lung cancer. Clones were read by immunoSEQ multiplex PCR, and TCRdb kept only the in-frame ones, dropping some. This table holds around 96,000 clones, under 95% found once. The sequenced sample was PBMCs, obtained before any cancer treatment. Every receptor here comes from a woman aged 35 to 69 with stage II squamous cell lung carcinoma. Each CDR3 is given with its conserved first and last residue. Each record gives: clone size, V gene, D gene, J gene, CDR3 DNA, CDR3 protein. D genes are given only for firm matches. Some rows mark clone size as missing; the rest say once, few, many or name a class of expanded clone.

abundance: NA
v_gene: TRBV5-5
d_gene: TRBD1
j_gene: TRBJ1-2
CDR3nt: TGTGCCAGCAGCTTGGTTTTAGGGCAGGGGGATGGCTACACCTTC
CDR3aa: CASSLVLGQGDGYTF

abundance: NA
v_gene: TRBV19
d_gene: NA
j_gene: TRBJ2-7
CDR3nt: TGTGCCAGTAGTATAGCGAACGAGCAGTACTTC
CDR3aa: CASSIANEQYF

abundance: NA
v_gene: TRBV5-1
d_gene: NA
j_gene: TRBJ2-3
CDR3nt: TGCGCCAGCAGCTTGGGGGGGACCCGGGATACGCAGTATTTT
CDR3aa: CASSLGGTRDTQYF

abundance: NA
v_gene: TRBV14
d_gene: NA
j_gene: TRBJ1-2
CDR3nt: TGTGCCAGCAGCCAAGATATGGGGACAAGCTATGGCTACACCTTC
CDR3aa: CASSQDMGTSYGYTF

abundance: NA
v_gene: TRBV7-2
d_gene: NA
j_gene: TRBJ1-5
CDR3nt: TGTGCCAGCAGCCCCAAGGGAAATCAGCCCCAGCATTTT
CDR3aa: CASSPKGNQPQHF

abundance: NA
v_gene: TRBV25-1
d_gene: NA
j_gene: TRBJ1-4
CDR3nt: TGTGCCAGCAGTGGAGGATTAGAAAAACTGTTTTTT
CDR3aa: CASSGGLEKLFF

abundance: NA
v_gene: TRBV6-1
d_gene: TRBD1
j_gene: TRBJ1-2
CDR3nt: TGTGCCAGCAGTGAGACGACAGGGCTCTATGGCTACACCTTC
CDR3aa: CASSETTGLYGYTF

abundance: NA
v_gene: TRBV19
d_gene: NA
j_gene: TRBJ2-6
CDR3nt: TGTGCCAGTATGGTCCAAGGAGCTGGGGCCAACGTCCTGACTTTC
CDR3aa: CASMVQGAGANVLTF

abundance: NA
v_gene: TRBV19
d_gene: TRBD1
j_gene: TRBJ1-6
CDR3nt: TGTGCCACCCAAGGACAGGGGATCTCACCCCTCCACTTT
CDR3aa: CATQGQGISPLHF

abundance: NA
v_gene: TRBV7-2
d_gene: NA
j_gene: TRBJ1-4
CDR3nt: TGTGCCAGCAGCCGGTCCTTTGCAACTAATGAAAAACTGTTTTTT
CDR3aa: CASSRSFATNEKLFF

abundance: NA
v_gene: TRBV19
d_gene: NA
j_gene: TRBJ1-2
CDR3nt: TGTGCCAGTAAGGTGGCCGCACTTAACTATGGCTACACCTTC
CDR3aa: CASKVAALNYGYTF

abundance: NA
v_gene: TRBV6-5
d_gene: TRBD1
j_gene: TRBJ1-1
CDR3nt: TGTGCCAGCAGGAGGGGGCAGAAGACTGAAGCTTTCTTT
CDR3aa: CASRRGQKTEAFF

abundance: NA
v_gene: TRBV6-1
d_gene: NA
j_gene: TRBJ1-5
CDR3nt: TGTGCCAGCAGTGAAGGGAAGGGAGGACAGCCCCAGCATTTT
CDR3aa: CASSEGKGGQPQHF

abundance: few
v_gene: TRBV19
d_gene: TRBD2
j_gene: TRBJ2-1
CDR3nt: TGTGCCAGTAGGATGAGCGGGAGTACCTTAAAAGAGCAGTTCTTC
CDR3aa: CASRMSGSTLKEQFF